The 10 T cell receptor beta chains in this list originate from one sample, sequenced in a study of blood T cell repertoires in COVID-19. Sequenced by immunoSEQ multiplex PCR; TCRdb stores in-frame clones only, minus some. Found here are around 140,000 clones, 75% to 90% of them singletons; the top ten hold around 1.7%. Sequencing was carried out using peripheral blood. These receptors originate from a woman aged 50 to 60 with acute or convalescent COVID-19.

The chain joins TRBV9 to TRBJ2-1; D perhaps matches TRBD2 (6 bases). Trimming removed 4 bases from V and 2 bases from J, with 16 bases in between. The CDR3 consists of 16 residues. CDR1 is SGDLS and CDR2 is YYNGEE in the germline V gene. CDR3 nucleotide sequence: TGTGCCAGCAGCTTGTCCCCCGGGGAGGCCTACAATGAGCAGTTCTTC. It codes for CASSLSPGEAYNEQFF.

The chain combines TRBV6-5 with TRBJ2-2, with 9 nucleotides matching TRBD1. V gave up 9 bases and J gave up 6 bases; unmatched junction bases: 8. The CDR3 is 14 residues long. Germline lookup yields CDR1 MNHEY and CDR2 SVGAGI. DNA of the CDR3: TGTGCCAGTCGATGGACAGGGGAGGCCGGGGAGCTGTTTTTT. This codes for CASRWTGEAGELFF.

The V and J genes are TRBV9 and TRBJ2-7; 10 nucleotides match TRBD1. The J segment lost 5 bases and the V segment lost 0 bases, leaving 2 bases of the junction unmatched. Per germline, CDR1 SGDLS and CDR2 YYNGEE. The CDR3 covers 14 residues. This chain's CDR3 is CASSVGTGGDEQYF. The CDR3 coding sequence is TGTGCCAGCAGCGTAGGGACAGGGGGGGACGAGCAGTACTTC.

This rearrangement joins TRBV2 to TRBJ1-1; D is uncertain. The CDR3 has 12 residues. Trimming took 7 bases from V and 8 from J, leaving 14 bases between them. Germline-derived CDR1 and CDR2 are SNHLY and FYNNEI. CDR3 amino acids: CASTLNSQEAFF. CDR3 in DNA: TGTGCCAGCACCCTAAATTCCCAAGAAGCTTTCTTT.

This chain joins TRBV6-5 and TRBJ1-2; 9 bases align to TRBD1. The CDR3 totals 14 residues. Germline V CDR1 and CDR2: MNHEY, SVGAGI. V lost 5 bases and J lost 6; bases outside the gene matches: 7. CDR3 coding DNA: TGTGCCAGCAGTACTCCGGGACAGGGCGATGGCTACACCTTC. Its protein is CASSTPGQGDGYTF.

The chain carries TRBV29-1 and TRBJ2-7; possible D gene TRBD1, 5 bases. Germline V gene sequence: CDR1 SQVTM, CDR2 ANQGSEA. With 6 bases removed from V and 2 bases from J, the gap between germline ends came to 17 bases. The CDR3 is 14 residues long. CDR3 nucleotides: TGCAGCGTGAAGACAGCTCCCGGGCCCTACGAGCAGTACTTC. The encoded protein is CSVKTAPGPYEQYF.

This clone was detected only a few times. The chain is built from TRBV21-1 and TRBJ1-2; the table's D call, TRBD1, has no DNA check behind it. TRBV21-1 is annotated as a pseudogene. The CDR3 extends over 14 amino acids. The CDR3: CASYAGTGSYGYTF. The CDR3 DNA sequence: TGTGCCTCTTACGCCGGGACAGGGTCTTATGGCTACACCTTC.

The chain joins TRBV18 to TRBJ1-5, with TRBD1 matching 7 bases. Germline V lookup: CDR1 KGHSH, CDR2 LQKENI. The CDR3 has 14 residues. J lost 0 bases, V lost 5 bases, and 1 base had no gene match. The CDR3 spells CASSDRDSNQPQHF. The CDR3 region has the DNA TGTGCCAGCTCAGACAGGGATAGCAATCAGCCCCAGCATTTT.

The gene calls are TRBV27 and TRBJ1-2; the D gene is possibly TRBD1 (5 bases). Trimming cost V 2 bases and J 3 bases, with 13 bases left between them. Germline V gene data show CDR1 as MNHEY and CDR2 as SMNVEV (reference sequence). The CDR3 is made up of 15 amino acids. CDR3 bases: TGTGCCAGCAGTTTAGACCCCAGGGTGGACTATGGCTACACCTTC. It encodes CASSLDPRVDYGYTF.

J is TRBJ1-5 and V is TRBV12-3 or TRBV12-4, with D possibly being TRBD1 (5 bases). This CDR3 region has 13 residues. The germline V and J ends were trimmed by 5 bases and 4 bases, with 9 bases remaining between them. CDR3 loop: CASSKDSNQPQHF. The CDR3, as DNA: TGTGCCAGCAGTAAAGACAGTAATCAGCCCCAGCATTTT.